This TCR beta chain was observed in a study of blood T cell repertoires in COVID-19 (TCRdb year 2020). Regarding the research as a whole: Collaborator samples came from the United States, Italy and Spain and covered acute and convalescent phases of COVID-19. Samples came from the ongoing ImmuneRACE study (first 160 participants) plus 1,254 subjects from 6 global collaborators. The prospective study material was composed of cDNA or gDNA derived from T cells, B-cell-depleted T cells, or PBMCs. The sample metadata nearly always contained a de-identified subject ID, COVID-19 status, age in years and sex. Where available, HLA class I and class II types were taken from metadata supplied by the sample provider and were not determined by assay-based typing. The repertoires were released in a freely available public database intended as a resource for research on the immune response to SARS-CoV-2. Subjects who had been exposed to COVID-19, were actively infected with it, or had recovered from it provided the deeply sampled blood TCRbeta repertoires that made up the dataset.

Overall study results and their limits: How much clinical and demographic metadata was included differed by source and by participant, and the metadata was provided uncurated.

TCRbeta CDR3 regions were amplified from genomic DNA using the immunoSEQ Assay, a bias-controlled multiplex PCR. From the authors' description of their analysis: Within the assay, amplification of reference gene primers was used to estimate how many nucleated cells each sample contained. Sequence reads were collapsed and filtered to measure the absolute abundance of every unique TCRbeta CDR3 rearrangement. For each sample, productive Simpson clonality was calculated as the square root of Simpson's diversity index across productive rearrangements. Held by TCRdb, this immuneACCESS table contains in-frame sequences only and omits some clones. Under half of the omission traces to an unresolved V gene where checked; the cause of the rest is unknown. Clonal size and the V and J genes are those of that table, whereas D and trimming came from the DNA. The sample table holds roughly 97,000 clones, of which approximately 89% were seen once. Around 20% of the sample belongs to the ten largest clones.

A remark on this clone: Its antigen target is currently unknown. Base qualities are missing; no much larger clone stands one base away.

From its cysteine to its phenylalanine, the CDR3 spans 15 amino acids. Of the read, only the CDR3 DNA is kept; its 45 bases are in frame from base 1. CDR1 and CDR2 (SGDLS, YYNGEE) derive from the germline V gene. The V and J ends are trimmed by 4 bases and 5 bases, leaving 18 bases between them. Each collaborating institution followed its own protocols to collect whole blood in K2EDTA tubes. For TCRbeta analysis, collaborator samples were shipped as frozen whole blood, as isolated PBMCs, or as DNA extracted from either sample type. The sequencing sample was made of peripheral blood. The rearranged chain carries TRBV9 and TRBJ1-1; matching of 5 bases hints at TRBD1 as the D gene. This sequence was found in a human donor in a cohort sampled during active COVID-19. The bases are TGTGCCAGCAGCCCCCCCCGGGGGGTTGGGACTGAAGCTTTCTTT. This is translated as CASSPPRGVGTEAFF. Reference TRBV9 and TRBJ1-1 genes cover what lies past the CDR3, so the full variable domain is DSGVTQTPKHLITATGQRVTLRCSPRSGDLSVYWYQQSLDQGLQFLIQYYNGEERAKGNILERFSAQQFPDLHSELNLSSLELGDSALYFCASSPPRGVGTEAFFGQGTRLTVV.